The rows below give T cell receptor beta chains drawn from one sample of a study of HIV-infected patients and healthy controls. In TCRdb, the 5' RACE reads were re-called with MiXCR into one record per CDR3 protein. In the table there are about 7,400 distinct CDR3 sequences, less than 9.5% of which are singletons. This specimen was blood, taken before antiretroviral therapy. The source is an adult with HIV infection. Each CDR3 is given with its conserved first and last residue. D genes are given only for firm matches. Clone size, where shown, is once, few, many, or a class for clones that have expanded.

j_gene: TRBJ2-2
d_gene: TRBD2
abundance: many
v_gene: TRBV4-1
CDR3aa: CASSRLPGTSGGGTGELFF
CDR3nt: TGCGCCAGCAGCCGCCTCCCCGGGACTAGCGGGGGAGGGACCGGGGAGCTGTTTTTT

j_gene: TRBJ2-6
d_gene: TRBD1
abundance: medium-sized
v_gene: TRBV10-3
CDR3aa: CAIRAGTGISSGANVLTF
CDR3nt: TGTGCCATCAGGGCCGGGACAGGTATAAGCTCTGGGGCCAACGTCCTGACTTTC

j_gene: TRBJ1-4
d_gene: TRBD1
abundance: medium-sized
v_gene: TRBV5-4
CDR3aa: CASSQDRANEKLFF
CDR3nt: TGTGCCAGCAGCCAGGACAGGGCAAATGAAAAACTGTTTTTT

j_gene: TRBJ2-1
d_gene: TRBD2
abundance: many
v_gene: TRBV28
CDR3aa: CASSLSPETSGHNEQFF
CDR3nt: TGTGCCAGCAGTTTATCCCCCGAGACTAGCGGACACAATGAGCAGTTCTTC

j_gene: TRBJ2-5
d_gene: -
abundance: medium-sized
v_gene: TRBV4-1
CDR3aa: CASSQVYDRETQYF
CDR3nt: TGCGCCAGCAGCCAAGTGTATGATCGGGAGACCCAGTACTTC

j_gene: TRBJ1-2
d_gene: TRBD1
abundance: -
v_gene: TRBV11-2
CDR3aa: CASSLAGGHPNYGYTF
CDR3nt: TGTGCCAGCAGCTTAGCAGGGGGACACCCTAACTATGGCTACACCTTC

j_gene: TRBJ2-1
d_gene: TRBD2
abundance: medium-sized
v_gene: TRBV7-3
CDR3aa: CASSLEAGANYNEQFF
CDR3nt: TGTGCCAGCAGCTTGGAAGCGGGAGCGAACTACAATGAGCAGTTCTTC

j_gene: TRBJ1-2
d_gene: TRBD1
abundance: many
v_gene: TRBV5-1
CDR3aa: CASSPTGGVDNYGYTF
CDR3nt: TGCGCCAGCAGCCCGACAGGGGGCGTAGATAACTATGGCTACACCTTC

j_gene: TRBJ2-2
d_gene: -
abundance: medium-sized
v_gene: TRBV5-1
CDR3aa: CASSFGSWTGELFF
CDR3nt: TGCGCCAGCAGCTTTGGTAGCTGGACCGGGGAGCTGTTTTTT

j_gene: TRBJ2-7
d_gene: -
abundance: -
v_gene: TRBV7-2
CDR3aa: CASSEDVSSYEQYF
CDR3nt: TGTGCCAGCAGCGAAGATGTGAGCTCCTACGAGCAGTACTTC

j_gene: TRBJ2-4
d_gene: -
abundance: medium-sized
v_gene: TRBV7-2
CDR3aa: CASSLAAEVDIQYF
CDR3nt: TGTGCCAGCAGCTTAGCCGCGGAGGTGGACATTCAGTACTTC

j_gene: TRBJ1-1
d_gene: TRBD1
abundance: once
v_gene: TRBV28
CDR3aa: CASSPGDRNTEAFF
CDR3nt: TGTGCCAGCAGTCCGGGGGACAGGAACACTGAAGCTTTCTTT

j_gene: TRBJ2-7
d_gene: TRBD2
abundance: many
v_gene: TRBV7-2
CDR3aa: CASSPPRLAGGNEQYF
CDR3nt: TGTGCCAGCAGCCCCCCGAGACTAGCGGGAGGTAACGAGCAGTACTTC

j_gene: TRBJ2-1
d_gene: -
abundance: medium-sized
v_gene: TRBV5-4
CDR3aa: CASSLGANEQFF
CDR3nt: TGTGCCAGCAGCTTGGGAGCCAATGAGCAGTTCTTC

j_gene: TRBJ2-7
d_gene: -
abundance: many
v_gene: TRBV12-3/TRBV12-4
CDR3aa: CASSRDRLLYEQYF
CDR3nt: TGTGCCAGCAGCCGAGACAGGTTACTCTACGAGCAGTACTTC

j_gene: TRBJ2-3
d_gene: -
abundance: many
v_gene: TRBV6-5
CDR3aa: CASSSISTASDTQYF
CDR3nt: TGTGCCAGCAGTTCGATTTCAACAGCCTCAGATACGCAGTATTTT

j_gene: TRBJ2-7
d_gene: TRBD1
abundance: -
v_gene: TRBV20-1
CDR3aa: CSENGTGNYEKDF
CDR3nt: TGCAGTGAGAACGGGACAGGGAACTACGAGAAGGACTTC

j_gene: TRBJ2-5
d_gene: -
abundance: many
v_gene: TRBV6-6
CDR3aa: CASSPGSEQETQYF
CDR3nt: TGTGCCAGCAGTCCAGGGAGTGAGCAAGAGACCCAGTACTTC

j_gene: TRBJ1-5
d_gene: -
abundance: medium-sized
v_gene: TRBV3-1
CDR3aa: CASSQDHAGQPQHF
CDR3nt: TGTGCCAGCAGCCAAGATCATGCTGGGCAGCCCCAGCATTTT

j_gene: TRBJ2-7
d_gene: TRBD1
abundance: medium-sized
v_gene: TRBV28
CDR3aa: CASSAGTGLLYEQYF
CDR3nt: TGTGCCAGCAGTGCAGGGACAGGACTCCTCTACGAGCAGTACTTC

j_gene: TRBJ2-1
d_gene: -
abundance: -
v_gene: TRBV24-1
CDR3aa: CATSDLGVEEEQFF
CDR3nt: TGTGCCACCAGTGATTTGGGGGTAGAGGAGGAGCAGTTCTTC

j_gene: TRBJ1-6
d_gene: -
abundance: medium-sized
v_gene: TRBV6-5
CDR3aa: CASSYSDRLMSPLHF
CDR3nt: TGTGCCAGCAGTTACTCTGACAGATTAATGTCACCCCTCCACTTT

j_gene: TRBJ2-7
d_gene: TRBD2
abundance: many
v_gene: TRBV6-5
CDR3aa: CASSYEGGYGEQYF
CDR3nt: TGTGCCAGCAGTTACGAGGGAGGGTATGGCGAGCAGTACTTC

j_gene: TRBJ2-2
d_gene: -
abundance: medium-sized
v_gene: TRBV28
CDR3aa: CASSPSTDLGGELFF
CDR3nt: TGTGCCAGCAGTCCGTCGACCGATTTGGGCGGGGAGCTGTTTTTT

j_gene: TRBJ2-1
d_gene: -
abundance: few
v_gene: TRBV5-6
CDR3aa: CASSLALAISSNEQFF
CDR3nt: TGTGCCAGCAGCTTGGCCCTAGCAATCAGCAGCAATGAGCAGTTCTTC

j_gene: TRBJ2-2
d_gene: -
abundance: many
v_gene: TRBV30
CDR3aa: CAWKWGTSGELFF
CDR3nt: TGTGCCTGGAAGTGGGGGACGTCCGGGGAGCTGTTTTTT

j_gene: TRBJ2-7
d_gene: TRBD1
abundance: many
v_gene: TRBV9
CDR3aa: CASSVGPDRGHEQYF
CDR3nt: TGTGCCAGCAGCGTAGGTCCGGACAGGGGGCACGAGCAGTACTTC

j_gene: TRBJ2-7
d_gene: -
abundance: -
v_gene: TRBV6-1
CDR3aa: CASRDLTPYEQYF
CDR3nt: TGTGCCAGCAGGGATCTGACACCCTACGAGCAGTACTTC

j_gene: TRBJ1-1
d_gene: TRBD1
abundance: medium-sized
v_gene: TRBV29-1
CDR3aa: CSVEGQGLTEAFF
CDR3nt: TGCAGCGTTGAAGGACAGGGCCTCACTGAAGCTTTCTTT

j_gene: TRBJ2-7
d_gene: TRBD2
abundance: many
v_gene: TRBV5-5
CDR3aa: CASSLVTSGDLSSEQYF
CDR3nt: TGTGCCAGCAGCTTGGTAACTAGCGGGGACTTGTCCTCCGAGCAGTACTTC

j_gene: TRBJ2-7
d_gene: -
abundance: few
v_gene: TRBV6-6
CDR3aa: CASIYGDAGDEQYF
CDR3nt: TGTGCCAGCATCTATGGGGATGCAGGGGACGAGCAGTACTTC

j_gene: TRBJ2-5
d_gene: -
abundance: many
v_gene: TRBV28
CDR3aa: CASSRPSRYGETQYF
CDR3nt: TGTGCCAGCAGCCGCCCCTCGCGGTACGGAGAGACCCAGTACTTC

j_gene: TRBJ1-2
d_gene: -
abundance: few
v_gene: TRBV6-5
CDR3aa: CASSYSTSGRGYTF
CDR3nt: TGTGCCAGCAGTTACTCAACGTCAGGGAGAGGCTACACCTTC

j_gene: TRBJ2-7
d_gene: -
abundance: many
v_gene: TRBV6-1
CDR3aa: CASRNAGAYEQYF
CDR3nt: TGTGCCAGCAGAAACGCAGGTGCCTACGAGCAGTACTTC

j_gene: TRBJ2-7
d_gene: -
abundance: medium-sized
v_gene: TRBV10-2
CDR3aa: CASGTYEQYF
CDR3nt: TGCGCCAGCGGGACCTACGAGCAGTACTTC

j_gene: TRBJ2-5
d_gene: -
abundance: medium-sized
v_gene: TRBV12-3/TRBV12-4
CDR3aa: CASSLSGALQETQYF
CDR3nt: TGTGCCAGCAGTTTGTCGGGGGCCCTTCAAGAGACCCAGTACTTC

j_gene: TRBJ1-1
d_gene: TRBD1
abundance: many
v_gene: TRBV7-6
CDR3aa: CASSLEKTGDTEAFF
CDR3nt: TGTGCCAGCAGCTTAGAGAAAACAGGGGACACTGAAGCTTTCTTT

j_gene: TRBJ1-5
d_gene: -
abundance: many
v_gene: TRBV28
CDR3aa: CASSLWEVGINQPQHF
CDR3nt: TGTGCCAGCAGTTTATGGGAGGTCGGGATCAATCAGCCCCAGCATTTT

j_gene: TRBJ1-1
d_gene: -
abundance: many
v_gene: TRBV13
CDR3aa: CASSLQGSEAFF
CDR3nt: TGTGCCAGCAGCTTACAGGGGAGTGAAGCTTTCTTT

j_gene: TRBJ2-7
d_gene: TRBD1
abundance: medium-sized
v_gene: TRBV7-8
CDR3aa: CASSLDRANEQYF
CDR3nt: TGTGCCAGCAGCCTGGACAGGGCAAACGAGCAGTACTTC

j_gene: TRBJ2-5
d_gene: TRBD2
abundance: -
v_gene: TRBV20-1
CDR3aa: CSARPGLAVQGTQYF
CDR3nt: TGCAGTGCTAGGCCGGGACTAGCTGTCCAAGGGACCCAGTACTTC

j_gene: TRBJ2-1
d_gene: TRBD1
abundance: many
v_gene: TRBV3-1
CDR3aa: CASGQTTGTGLNNEQFF
CDR3nt: TGTGCCAGCGGGCAGACTACCGGGACAGGGCTTAACAATGAGCAGTTCTTC

j_gene: TRBJ2-2
d_gene: TRBD2
abundance: -
v_gene: TRBV27
CDR3aa: CASSPGTSGTGELFF
CDR3nt: TGTGCCAGCAGTCCAGGGACTAGCGGTACCGGGGAGCTGTTTTTT

j_gene: TRBJ2-1
d_gene: -
abundance: many
v_gene: TRBV4-1
CDR3aa: CASSWLERHNEQFF
CDR3nt: TGCGCCAGCAGCTGGCTTGAGAGACACAATGAGCAGTTCTTC

j_gene: TRBJ2-2
d_gene: TRBD2
abundance: medium-sized
v_gene: TRBV28
CDR3aa: CASSPPPGLGNTGELFF
CDR3nt: TGTGCCAGCAGTCCTCCTCCGGGACTAGGTAACACCGGGGAGCTGTTTTTT

j_gene: TRBJ2-1
d_gene: -
abundance: -
v_gene: TRBV21-1
CDR3aa: CASSWTVSYNEQFF
CDR3nt: TGTGCCAGCAGCTGGACCGTCTCCTACAATGAGCAGTTCTTC

j_gene: TRBJ2-1
d_gene: TRBD1
abundance: few
v_gene: TRBV6-9
CDR3aa: CASSPLRTGKENRSYNEQFF
CDR3nt: TGTGCCAGCAGTCCACTTAGGACAGGAAAGGAGAACCGCTCCTACAATGAGCAGTTCTTC

j_gene: TRBJ1-5
d_gene: -
abundance: -
v_gene: TRBV7-3
CDR3aa: CASRDPNQPQHF
CDR3nt: TGTGCCAGCAGGGACCCCAATCAGCCCCAGCATTTT